This TCR beta chain came from a study of T-cell memory formation after mild COVID-19. Study-wide background: TCR clusters largely stayed donor specific. Study-wide results and limits: For contracting clones, CD4+ ones sat mainly in CM and EM, CD8+ in EMRA. Later expanders leaned toward CD4+, whereas clones contracting from day 15 to 85 were balanced CD4/CD8.

This CDR3 is built from 15 residues. The V gene lost 3 bases and the J gene lost 0 bases, with 10 bases spanning the gap. Germline loops: CDR1 SGHNT, CDR2 YYREEE (reference sequence). Concerning this clonotype itself: Its antigen is not known.

With constant-segment primers, 5'RACE yielded cDNA libraries of TCR alpha and TCR beta that carried sample barcodes and UMIs. TCRdb re-called the 5' RACE reads through MiXCR, storing one row per CDR3 protein. The sample holds over 350,000 distinct CDR3 sequences, more than 20% seen once. Sequenced input: PBMCs or a T cell subset sorted from them (not recorded which). This chain connects TRBV5-4 to TRBJ1-5, with D unclear. This TCR derives from an adult woman who had mild COVID-19 (a few samples of this study predate the infection). Cell type and time point are not known. The chain's CDR3 is CASSSDGYSNQPQHF. The DNA of the CDR3 is TGTGCCAGCAGCTCGGACGGTTATAGCAATCAGCCCCAGCATTTT.